Below are 25 T cell receptor beta chains sequenced from a single sample in a study of cytotoxic CD8 clonotypes in ibrutinib-treated CLL. Assay used: immunoSEQ multiplex PCR; TCRdb lists only in-frame clones, some missing. The sample records about 130,000 clones, about three quarters being singletons. Sample: PBMCs, taken after 24 months of ibrutinib treatment. The receptors were gathered from a human donor with chronic lymphocytic leukemia.

CDR3 coding DNA: TGTGCCAGCAGTTTCATCATGGGGCACAGTGGGTCCGACGAGCAGTACTTC. It codes for CASSFIMGHSGSDEQYF. The chain has TRBV28 and TRBJ2-7, with D perhaps matching TRBD1 (5 bases). V gave up 3 bases and J gave up 5 bases, with 23 bases separating them. This CDR3 is built from 17 residues. Germline V gene lookup returns CDR1 MDHEN and CDR2 SYDVKM.

This clone has just a few counts. The chain combines TRBV7-9 with TRBJ1-2, with a weak D call TRBD1 (5 bases). The germline CDR1 and CDR2 sequences are SEHNR and FQNEAQ (reference sequence). The V end lost 5 bases, the J end lost 4 bases, and 20 bases lay between the germline ends. There are 16 residues in the CDR3. CDR3 region: CASSGQWGRSGYGYTF. CDR3 nucleotide sequence: TGTGCCAGCAGCGGCCAGTGGGGGAGGAGTGGCTATGGCTACACCTTC.

This clone was detected many times. This rearrangement joins TRBV4-1 to TRBJ2-5; D is perhaps TRBD2 (6 bases). CDR3 length equals 14 residues. Per the germline V gene, CDR1 is MGHRA and CDR2 is YSYEKL. Trimming took off 4 bases at V and 9 bases at J, with 18 bases between the two ends. The CDR3 is CASSPGLPPGAQYF. Here the CDR3 DNA reads TGCGCCAGCAGCCCGGGACTGCCACCCGGGGCCCAGTACTTC.

The V call is TRBV11-2, the J call TRBJ2-1, with D perhaps TRBD1 (5 bases). The germline gives CDR1 SGHAT, CDR2 FQNNGV. Trimming took 4 bases from V and 9 from J, leaving 13 bases between them. This CDR3 contains 13 residues. CDR3 sequence (DNA): TGTGCCAGCAGCTCCTCTACAGGTGCTGAGCAGTTCTTC. It yields the protein CASSSSTGAEQFF.

This rearrangement joins TRBV6-5 to TRBJ2-2, with D unclear. The germline gives CDR1 MNHEY, CDR2 SVGAGI. The CDR3 spans 16 residues. Trimming stripped 6 bases from V and 5 bases from J, with 19 bases between. CDR3 sequence reads: CASRYPRGQPTGELFF. The CDR3 DNA sequence: TGTGCCAGCAGGTACCCCCGTGGGCAGCCAACCGGGGAGCTGTTTTTT.

J is TRBJ2-3 and V is TRBV11-2; D gene uncertain. The CDR3 loop spans 14 amino acids. V was shortened by 3 bases and J by 1 base, with 8 bases between the two germline ends. Per germline, CDR1 SGHAT and CDR2 FQNNGV. CDR3 coding DNA: TGTGCCAGCAGCTTTAAACCCCGCACAGATACGCAGTATTTT. This sequence encodes CASSFKPRTDTQYF.

This clone was observed many times. The J gene is TRBJ1-3, the V gene TRBV7-8; 7 bases line up with TRBD1. Trimming cost V 5 bases and J 3 bases; bases outside gene matches: 4. Germline V gene sequence: CDR1 SGHVS, CDR2 FQNEAQ. The CDR3 consists of 14 residues. The DNA of the CDR3 is TGTGCCAGCAGCCGCGCAGGGGGTGGAAACACCATATATTTT. This encodes CASSRAGGGNTIYF. The full variable domain, completed using reference TRBV7-8 and TRBJ1-3, is GAGVSQSPRYKVAKRGQDVALRCDPISGHVSLFWYQQALGQGPEFLTYFQNEAQLDKSGLPSDRFFAERPEGSVSTLKIQRTQQEDSAVYLCASSRAGGGNTIYFGEGSWLTVV.

This clone has a count of ten or more. The J gene is TRBJ1-5, the V gene TRBV6-6, with unresolved D. The V end lost 2 bases, the J end lost 2 bases, and 4 bases lay between the germline ends. The CDR3 is 13 amino acids. The germline V gene has CDR1 MNHNY and CDR2 SVGAGI (reference sequence). The CDR3 loop reads CASSYRGNQPQHF. CDR3 DNA sequence: TGTGCCAGCAGTTACAGGGGCAATCAGCCCCAGCATTTT.

The chain employs TRBV6-5 and TRBJ2-5; D is unclear. The CDR3 sequence is 14 residues long. CDR1 and CDR2 from the germline V gene are MNHEY and SVGAGI. V gave up 0 bases and J gave up 2 bases, with 7 bases separating them. The CDR3 loop reads CASSYSYGQETQYF. CDR3 DNA: TGTGCCAGCAGTTACTCGTACGGTCAAGAGACCCAGTACTTC.

J is TRBJ2-3 and V is TRBV25-1; D not certain. CDR1 is MGHDK, CDR2 SYGVNS, per germline. This CDR3 has 16 residues. V was pared by 5 bases and J by 3 bases, with 18 bases between. The CDR3 DNA sequence: TGTGCCAGCAGTCGGGTAGGAGCTGTGGGGACAGATACGCAGTATTTT. This encodes CASSRVGAVGTDTQYF.

The chain has TRBV2 and TRBJ2-5; 13 bases agree with TRBD2. Germline values: CDR1 SNHLY, CDR2 FYNNEI. Trimming took 6 bases from V and 4 from J; bases not matched to a gene: 8. The CDR3 is 16 amino acids. The CDR3 loop is CASRKTSGGPGETQYF. As DNA, the CDR3 is TGTGCCAGCAGGAAGACTAGCGGGGGGCCGGGAGAGACCCAGTACTTC.

The rearrangement joins TRBV5-5 to TRBJ2-1, with 9 nucleotides matching TRBD1. V lost 4 bases and J lost 8; bases outside the gene matches: 1. Per the germline V gene, CDR1 is SGHKS and CDR2 is YYEKEE (reference sequence). The CDR3 sequence is 12 residues long. This CDR3 is CASSRTGDEQFF. In DNA form, the CDR3 reads TGTGCCAGCAGCCGGACAGGGGATGAGCAGTTCTTC. Using reference TRBV5-5 and TRBJ2-1 for the parts outside the CDR3, the full variable domain is DAGVTQSPTHLIKTRGQQVTLRCSPISGHKSVSWYQQVLGQGPQFIFQYYEKEERGRGNFPDRFSARQFPNYSSELNVNALLLGDSALYLCASSRTGDEQFFGPGTRLTVL.

The chain carries TRBV11-2 and TRBJ2-7, with 7 bases lining up with TRBD1. V was clipped by 5 bases and J by 2 bases; unmatched bases: 9. From germline, CDR1 is SGHAT and CDR2 FQNNGV. This CDR3 has 15 amino acids. CDR3 residues: CASSPPGQAPYEQYF. As DNA, the CDR3 is TGTGCCAGCAGCCCCCCCGGACAGGCCCCCTACGAGCAGTACTTC.

The chain joins TRBV9 to TRBJ2-4, with D perhaps matching TRBD2 (5 bases). V lost 0 bases and J 10 bases, leaving 11 bases between the germline ends. Germline V CDR1 and CDR2: SGDLS, YYNGEE. The CDR3 has 13 amino acids. The CDR3 region is CASSVAPAEIQYF. The CDR3 DNA sequence: TGTGCCAGCAGCGTAGCGCCAGCGGAAATTCAGTACTTC.

The chain employs TRBV28 and TRBJ2-5, with D perhaps matching TRBD1 or TRBD2 (6 bases each). Per germline, CDR1 MDHEN and CDR2 SYDVKM. Deletions cut 10 bases from V and 0 bases from J, with 18 bases between. The CDR3 consists of 15 residues. CDR3 sequence: CATIRGALYQETQYF. The CDR3 nucleotides are TGTGCCACCATTAGGGGGGCCCTGTACCAAGAGACCCAGTACTTC.

The gene calls are TRBV28 and TRBJ2-5, with 11 nucleotides matching TRBD2. Trimming removed 2 bases from V and 7 bases from J; junction bases left unmatched: 3. This CDR3 has 14 residues. In germline, CDR1 is MDHEN, CDR2 SYDVKM. The chain's CDR3 is CASSLRLAGGTQYF. DNA for the CDR3: TGTGCCAGCAGTTTAAGGCTAGCGGGAGGGACCCAGTACTTC.

As DNA, the CDR3 is TGTGCCAGCAGCCAGGGCCTAGCTTGGGGGCCCGAGCAGTACTTC. It yields the protein CASSQGLAWGPEQYF. The V and J genes are TRBV7-2 and TRBJ2-7; maybe TRBD1 (6 bases). The CDR3 length is 15 residues. With 5 bases removed from V and 6 bases from J, the gap between germline ends came to 20 bases. Germline-derived CDR1 and CDR2 are SGHTA and FQGNSA.

This clone was detected many times. This chain uses TRBV7-3 with TRBJ1-1; D is unclear. The V gene's germline CDR1 is SGHTA and CDR2 FQGTGA. The CDR3 is made up of 13 amino acids. V was trimmed by 3 bases and J by 7 bases, leaving 12 bases between them. The CDR3 coding sequence is TGTGCCAGCAGCTTGTTCTCCCACAGTGAAGCTTTCTTT. This translates into CASSLFSHSEAFF.

The chain recombines TRBV28 with TRBJ1-5, with no clear D. Trimming left V 8 bases short and J 2 bases short, with 16 bases between. This CDR3 comprises 15 residues. The germline gives CDR1 MDHEN, CDR2 SYDVKM. Here the CDR3 DNA reads TGTGCCAGCGGCGGGGTCAGGCCGGGCAATCAGCCCCAGCATTTT. Translated, it gives CASGGVRPGNQPQHF.

Notes on this clone: This sample includes further DNA sequences coding for the same CDR3. The rearrangement uses TRBV28 and TRBJ2-7; D is unresolved. V dropped 1 base and J dropped 2 bases, with 3 bases sitting between them. Looked up from germline, CDR1 is MDHEN and CDR2 is SYDVKM. The CDR3 is 12 residues long. The CDR3 DNA reads TGTGCCAGCAGTTTATCTGCCTACGAGCAGTACTTC. Amino acids: CASSLSAYEQYF.

CDR3: CASSYGGQYSYGYTF. CDR3 nucleotides: TGTGCCAGCAGTTACGGGGGCCAGTACAGCTATGGCTACACCTTC. The chain has TRBV6-5 and TRBJ1-2; possibly TRBD1 for D (6 bases). There are 15 residues in the CDR3. CDR1 is MNHEY, CDR2 SVGAGI, per germline. V shed 2 bases and J shed 4 bases, with 14 bases lying between them.

The chain employs TRBV6-5 and TRBJ2-3, with D possibly matching TRBD2 (6 bases). V was trimmed by 2 bases and J by 1 base, leaving 7 bases between them. The CDR3 sequence is 14 residues long. The germline V gene has CDR1 MNHEY and CDR2 SVGAGI. Here the CDR3 DNA reads TGTGCCAGCAGTTACGCGGGGCGCACAGATACGCAGTATTTT. It specifies CASSYAGRTDTQYF.

This clone was detected ten times or more. The rearrangement joins TRBV10-3 to TRBJ1-5; D is perhaps TRBD1 (5 bases). The CDR3 length is 13 residues. Between the trimmed V and J ends, which lost 7 bases and 7 bases, there was a span of 14 bases. The germline gives CDR1 ENHRY, CDR2 SYGVKD. The chain's CDR3 is CAINGAFGQPQHF. The CDR3 DNA is TGTGCCATCAACGGGGCCTTTGGCCAGCCCCAGCATTTT.

The chain joins TRBV10-1 to TRBJ1-5, with 8 bases matching TRBD1. This CDR3 is 20 amino acids long. The V segment lost 3 bases and the J segment 6 bases; nucleotides outside the gene matches: 22. Germline assignment: CDR1 WNHNN and CDR2 SYGVQD (reference sequence). CDR3 in DNA: TGCGCCAGCAGTGACCCCTGGACAGGGAGGGAGTCGGTGAGGGGTCAGCCCCAGCATTTT. As protein: CASSDPWTGRESVRGQPQHF.

The chain carries TRBV23-1 and TRBJ2-4, with 9 nucleotides matching TRBD1. TRBV23-1 is sorted into the ORF group, with uncertain function. There are 17 residues in the CDR3. Germline trimming cut 6 bases from V and 6 bases from J; bases unmatched to any gene: 15. The CDR3 here is CASRHLETGGPGNIQYF. The CDR3 DNA is TGCGCCAGCAGACACCTCGAAACAGGGGGCCCCGGAAACATTCAGTACTTC.